A single TCR beta chain is shown here with its context. Amplification used 60 Vbeta primers and 13 Jbeta primers. Data came from immunoSEQ multiplex PCR; TCRdb stores just in-frame clones and leaves some out. The repertoire consists of 150,000 to 200,000 clones, with 75% to 80% occurring once and the leading ten covering around 6%. These data originate in a study of cytomegalovirus exposure and HLA in healthy donors. Trimming cost V 4 bases and J 5 bases, with 12 bases left between them. The CDR3 totals 14 residues. Germline loops: CDR1 SNHLY, CDR2 FYNNEI. The specimen sequenced was PBMCs. The genes are TRBV2 and TRBJ1-5; maybe TRBD1 (5 bases). The sequence was obtained from a young woman in good health and CMV-seropositive. The CDR3 reads CASSVMWGDQPQHF. As DNA, the CDR3 is TGTGCCAGCAGTGTGATGTGGGGGGATCAGCCCCAGCATTTT.